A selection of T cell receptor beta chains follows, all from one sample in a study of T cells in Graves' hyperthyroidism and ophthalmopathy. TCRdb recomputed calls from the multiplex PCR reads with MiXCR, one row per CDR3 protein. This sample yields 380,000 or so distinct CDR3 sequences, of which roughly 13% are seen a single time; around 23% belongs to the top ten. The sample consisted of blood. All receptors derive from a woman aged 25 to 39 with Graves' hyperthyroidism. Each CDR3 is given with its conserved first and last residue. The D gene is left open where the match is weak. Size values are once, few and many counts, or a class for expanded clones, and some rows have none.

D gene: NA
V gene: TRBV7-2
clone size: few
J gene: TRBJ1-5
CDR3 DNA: TGTGCCAGCAGCTTACTCGGTACGGGGAACCAGCCCCAGCATTTT
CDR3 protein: CASSLLGTGNQPQHF

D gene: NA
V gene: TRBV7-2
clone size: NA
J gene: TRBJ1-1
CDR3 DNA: TGTGCCAGCAGCCCGGATCGGGGGTACACTGAAGCTTTCTTT
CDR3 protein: CASSPDRGYTEAFF

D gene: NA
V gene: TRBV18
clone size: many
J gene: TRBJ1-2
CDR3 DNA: TGTGCCAGCTCACCACAGGAAGAATCCTATGGCTACACCTTC
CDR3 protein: CASSPQEESYGYTF

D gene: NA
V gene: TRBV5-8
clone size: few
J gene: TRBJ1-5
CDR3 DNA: TGTGCCAGCAGCTTGGGCCCCCAGCATTTT
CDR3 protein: CASSLGPQHF

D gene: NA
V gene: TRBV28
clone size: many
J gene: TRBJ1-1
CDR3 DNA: TGTGCCAGCAGTAAACGACTGGATAACACTGAAGCTTTCTTT
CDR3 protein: CASSKRLDNTEAFF

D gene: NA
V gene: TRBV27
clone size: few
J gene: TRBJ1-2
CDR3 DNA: TGTGCCAGCAGTTTATCCCTTGGGCGCCCCGGGACCTTC
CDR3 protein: CASSLSLGRPGTF

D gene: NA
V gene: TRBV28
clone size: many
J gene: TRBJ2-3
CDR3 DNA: TGTGCCAGCAGCATGGGGGGAGATACGCAGTATTTT
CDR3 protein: CASSMGGDTQYF

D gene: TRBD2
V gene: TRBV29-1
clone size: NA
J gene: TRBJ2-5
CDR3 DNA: TGCAGCGTTGAACCCGAGGGACTAGCGGGTTTCCGGTACTTC
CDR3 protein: CSVEPEGLAGFRYF

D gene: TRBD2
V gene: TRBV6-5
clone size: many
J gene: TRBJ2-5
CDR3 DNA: TGTGCCAGCAGTTACGAACTAGCGACAGAGACCCAGTACTTC
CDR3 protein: CASSYELATETQYF

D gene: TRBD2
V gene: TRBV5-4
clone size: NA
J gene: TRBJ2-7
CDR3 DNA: TGTGCCAGCAGCTTTTGGCGGGAGGACTCCTACGAGCAGTACTTC
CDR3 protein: CASSFWREDSYEQYF

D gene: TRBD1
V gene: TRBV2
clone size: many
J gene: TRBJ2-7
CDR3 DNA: TGTGCCAGCATCCTGGGGACAGGGGGGGAGCAGTACTTC
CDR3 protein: CASILGTGGEQYF

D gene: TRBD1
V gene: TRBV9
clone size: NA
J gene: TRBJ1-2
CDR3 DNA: TGTGCCAGCAGGTCACAGGGGGCGCGTGGCTACACCTTC
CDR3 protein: CASRSQGARGYTF

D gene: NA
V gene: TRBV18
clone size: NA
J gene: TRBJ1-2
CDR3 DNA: TGTGCCAGCTCACCAACAGAAGCTAACTATGGCTACACCTTC
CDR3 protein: CASSPTEANYGYTF

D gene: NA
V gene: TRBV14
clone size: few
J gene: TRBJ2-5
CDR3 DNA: TGTGCCAGCAGCCGTACAGGGAGCGAGACCCAGTACTTC
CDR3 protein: CASSRTGSETQYF

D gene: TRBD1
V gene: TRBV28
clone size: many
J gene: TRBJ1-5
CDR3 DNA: TGTGCCAGCACCCCCGGGACAGGGGCCTCTGTGATGCAGCCCCAGCATTTT
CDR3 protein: CASTPGTGASVMQPQHF

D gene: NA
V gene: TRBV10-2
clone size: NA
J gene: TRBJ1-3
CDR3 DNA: TGCGCCAGCAGTGCCGACATCTCTGGAAACACCATATATTTT
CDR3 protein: CASSADISGNTIYF

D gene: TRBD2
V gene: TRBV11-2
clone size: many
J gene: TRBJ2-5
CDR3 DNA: TGTGCCAGCAGCGGCACTAGCGGGATATCGACCCAGTACTTC
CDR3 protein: CASSGTSGISTQYF

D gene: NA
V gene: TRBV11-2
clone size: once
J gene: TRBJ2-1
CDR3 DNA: TGTGCCAGCAGCCCCACCGGGACAAATAATGAGCAGTTCTTC
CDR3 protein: CASSPTGTNNEQFF

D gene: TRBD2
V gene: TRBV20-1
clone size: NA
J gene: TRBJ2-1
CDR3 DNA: TGCAGTGCTAGAGGAGGGACTTTCGTCGGGACTAGCGGGAGAGTAACCTACAATGAGCAGTTCTTC
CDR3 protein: CSARGGTFVGTSGRVTYNEQFF

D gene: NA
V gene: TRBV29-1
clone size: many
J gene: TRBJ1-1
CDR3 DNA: TGCAGCGTTGTTAAGGGAATTTTCTACACTGAAGCTTTCTTT
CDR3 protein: CSVVKGIFYTEAFF

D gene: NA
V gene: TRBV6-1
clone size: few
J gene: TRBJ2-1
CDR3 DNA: TGTGCCCGCACCGTCGGGGCTAGATGGATGAACAATGAGCAGTTCTTC
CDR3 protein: CARTVGARWMNNEQFF

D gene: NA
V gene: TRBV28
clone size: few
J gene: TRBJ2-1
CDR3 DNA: TGTGCCAGCAGGCACGCCCGCAATGAGCAGTTCTTC
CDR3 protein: CASRHARNEQFF

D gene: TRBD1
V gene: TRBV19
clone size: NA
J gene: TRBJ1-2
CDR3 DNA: TGTGCCAGTAGTATAAGCCGACAGGGACTCAGCTACACCTTC
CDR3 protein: CASSISRQGLSYTF

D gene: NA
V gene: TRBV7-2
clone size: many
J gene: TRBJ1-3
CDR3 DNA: TGTGCCAGCAGCTTATCTTCAGGACAGCGGAACACCATATATTTT
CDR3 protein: CASSLSSGQRNTIYF

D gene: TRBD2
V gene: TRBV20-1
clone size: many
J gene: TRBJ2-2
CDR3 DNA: TGCAGTGCTAGAGATGGGTCTAGCGGGAACACCGGGGAGCTGTTTTTT
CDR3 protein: CSARDGSSGNTGELFF

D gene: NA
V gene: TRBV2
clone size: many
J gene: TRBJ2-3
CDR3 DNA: TGTGCCAGCGGTTACATCCCCACAGATACGCAGTATTTT
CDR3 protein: CASGYIPTDTQYF

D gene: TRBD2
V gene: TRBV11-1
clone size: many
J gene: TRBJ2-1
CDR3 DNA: TGTGCCAGCAAACCCCGGGGGGGTGAGCAGTTCTTC
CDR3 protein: CASKPRGGEQFF

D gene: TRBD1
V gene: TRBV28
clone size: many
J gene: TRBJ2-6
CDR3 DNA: TGTGCCAGCAGTTCGACAGGGGGATCAGGGGCCAACGTCCTGACTTTC
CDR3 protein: CASSSTGGSGANVLTF

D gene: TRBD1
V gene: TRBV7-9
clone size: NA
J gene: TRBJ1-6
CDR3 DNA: TGTGCCAGCAGCTTGGGACCGGGACAGCTCCACTTT
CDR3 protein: CASSLGPGQLHF

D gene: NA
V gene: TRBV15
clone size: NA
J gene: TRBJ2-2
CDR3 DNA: TGTGCCACCAGCGGCCTGCTTTTGGGAGAAACCGGGGAGCTGTTTTTT
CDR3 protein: CATSGLLLGETGELFF

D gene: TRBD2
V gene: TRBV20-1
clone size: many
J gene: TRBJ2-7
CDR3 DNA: TGCAGTGCCACCGTAGCGGGAGGGTTCTACGAGCAGTACTTC
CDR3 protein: CSATVAGGFYEQYF

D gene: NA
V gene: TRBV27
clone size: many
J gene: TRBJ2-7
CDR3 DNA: TGTGCCAGCAGGGCCCGGGGGCCGGACGAGCAGTACTTC
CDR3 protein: CASRARGPDEQYF

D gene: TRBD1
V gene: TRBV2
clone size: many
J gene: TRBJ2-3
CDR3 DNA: TGTGCCAGCAGTGAAAAGGGACAGGGCACAGATACGCAGTATTTT
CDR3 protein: CASSEKGQGTDTQYF

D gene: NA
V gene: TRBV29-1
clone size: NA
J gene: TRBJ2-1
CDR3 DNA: TGCAGCGTTTCAGGGTATTCCTACAATGAGCAGTTCTTC
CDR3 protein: CSVSGYSYNEQFF

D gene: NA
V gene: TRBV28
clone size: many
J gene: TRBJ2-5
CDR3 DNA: TGTGCCAGCAGTTTATTCGGGAGACCCCAAGAGACCCAGTACTTC
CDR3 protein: CASSLFGRPQETQYF

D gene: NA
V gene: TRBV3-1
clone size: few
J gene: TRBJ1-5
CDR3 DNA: TGTGCCAGCAGCCAAGGCAAAACGACTAGCAATCAGCCCCAGCATTTT
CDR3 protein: CASSQGKTTSNQPQHF

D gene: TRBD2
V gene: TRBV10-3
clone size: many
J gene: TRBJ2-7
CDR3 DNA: TGTGCCATCAGTGGTGCGGGAGGGCCCTACGAGCAGTACTTC
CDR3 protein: CAISGAGGPYEQYF

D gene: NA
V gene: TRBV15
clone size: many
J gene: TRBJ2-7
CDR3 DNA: TGTGCCACCAGCAGGGCTGAGCACGTAGCCTCGGGGGAGCAGTACTTC
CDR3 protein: CATSRAEHVASGEQYF

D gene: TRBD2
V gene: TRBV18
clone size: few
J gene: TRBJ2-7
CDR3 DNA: TGTGCCAGCTCACCTACCGGGACTAGCGGGAGCCCAAGGATGGGCGAGCAGTACTTC
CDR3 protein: CASSPTGTSGSPRMGEQYF

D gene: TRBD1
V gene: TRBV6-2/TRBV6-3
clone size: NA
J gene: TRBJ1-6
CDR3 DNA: TGTGCCAGCAGTAAAGTGATTACCGGGACAGGGGGCTCACCCCTCCACTTT
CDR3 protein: CASSKVITGTGGSPLHF

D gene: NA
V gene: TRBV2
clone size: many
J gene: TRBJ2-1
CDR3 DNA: TGTGCCAGCAGAGACACCCTTAGCGACAATGAGCAGTTCTTC
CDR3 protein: CASRDTLSDNEQFF

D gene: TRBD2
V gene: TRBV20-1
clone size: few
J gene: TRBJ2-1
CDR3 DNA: TGCAGTGCTAGAGCGGTCGCTAGCGGGAGGGCCGGTGAGCAGTTCTTC
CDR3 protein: CSARAVASGRAGEQFF

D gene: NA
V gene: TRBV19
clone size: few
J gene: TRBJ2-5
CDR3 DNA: TGTGCCAGTAAGGAGGGAGTGGATGTGAAGACCCAGTACTTC
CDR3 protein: CASKEGVDVKTQYF

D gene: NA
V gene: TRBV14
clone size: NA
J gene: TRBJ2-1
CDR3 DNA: TGTGCCAGCAGCCAATACTCCGGGACCCTCTCCTACAATGAGCAGTTCTTC
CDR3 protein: CASSQYSGTLSYNEQFF

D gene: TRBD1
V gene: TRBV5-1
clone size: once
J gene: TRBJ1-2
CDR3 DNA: TGCGCCAGCAGTGCAGGGGGTTCTAACTATGACTACACCTTC
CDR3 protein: CASSAGGSNYDYTF

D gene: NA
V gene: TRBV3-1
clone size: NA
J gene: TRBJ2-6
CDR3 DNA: TGTGCCAGCAGCCAAGTGGGGGTTTCTGGGGCCAACGTCCTGACTTTC
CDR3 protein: CASSQVGVSGANVLTF